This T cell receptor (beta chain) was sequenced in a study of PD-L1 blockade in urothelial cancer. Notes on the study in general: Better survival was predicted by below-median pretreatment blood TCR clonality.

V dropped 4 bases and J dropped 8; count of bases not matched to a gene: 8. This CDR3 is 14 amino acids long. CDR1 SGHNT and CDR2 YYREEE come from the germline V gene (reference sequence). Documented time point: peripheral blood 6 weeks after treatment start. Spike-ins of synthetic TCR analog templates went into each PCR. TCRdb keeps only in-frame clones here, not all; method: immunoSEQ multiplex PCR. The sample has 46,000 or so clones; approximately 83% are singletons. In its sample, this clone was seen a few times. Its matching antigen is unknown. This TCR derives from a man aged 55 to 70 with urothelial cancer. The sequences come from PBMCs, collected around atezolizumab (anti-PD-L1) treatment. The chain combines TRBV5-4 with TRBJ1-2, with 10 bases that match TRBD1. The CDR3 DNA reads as TGTGCCAGCAGCCCCAGACAGGGGGCGATCGGCTACACCTTC. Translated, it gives CASSPRQGAIGYTF.